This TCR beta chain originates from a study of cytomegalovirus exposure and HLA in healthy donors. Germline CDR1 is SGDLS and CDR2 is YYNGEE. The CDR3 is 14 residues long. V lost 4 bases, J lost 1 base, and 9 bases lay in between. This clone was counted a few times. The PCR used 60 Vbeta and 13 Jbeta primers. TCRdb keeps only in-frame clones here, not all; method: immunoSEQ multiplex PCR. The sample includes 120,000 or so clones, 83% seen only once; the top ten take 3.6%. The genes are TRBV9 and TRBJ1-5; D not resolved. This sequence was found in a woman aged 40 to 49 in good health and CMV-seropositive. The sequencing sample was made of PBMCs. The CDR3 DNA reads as TGTGCCAGCAGCACTGAAATGAGCAATCAGCCCCAGCATTTT. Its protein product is CASSTEMSNQPQHF.